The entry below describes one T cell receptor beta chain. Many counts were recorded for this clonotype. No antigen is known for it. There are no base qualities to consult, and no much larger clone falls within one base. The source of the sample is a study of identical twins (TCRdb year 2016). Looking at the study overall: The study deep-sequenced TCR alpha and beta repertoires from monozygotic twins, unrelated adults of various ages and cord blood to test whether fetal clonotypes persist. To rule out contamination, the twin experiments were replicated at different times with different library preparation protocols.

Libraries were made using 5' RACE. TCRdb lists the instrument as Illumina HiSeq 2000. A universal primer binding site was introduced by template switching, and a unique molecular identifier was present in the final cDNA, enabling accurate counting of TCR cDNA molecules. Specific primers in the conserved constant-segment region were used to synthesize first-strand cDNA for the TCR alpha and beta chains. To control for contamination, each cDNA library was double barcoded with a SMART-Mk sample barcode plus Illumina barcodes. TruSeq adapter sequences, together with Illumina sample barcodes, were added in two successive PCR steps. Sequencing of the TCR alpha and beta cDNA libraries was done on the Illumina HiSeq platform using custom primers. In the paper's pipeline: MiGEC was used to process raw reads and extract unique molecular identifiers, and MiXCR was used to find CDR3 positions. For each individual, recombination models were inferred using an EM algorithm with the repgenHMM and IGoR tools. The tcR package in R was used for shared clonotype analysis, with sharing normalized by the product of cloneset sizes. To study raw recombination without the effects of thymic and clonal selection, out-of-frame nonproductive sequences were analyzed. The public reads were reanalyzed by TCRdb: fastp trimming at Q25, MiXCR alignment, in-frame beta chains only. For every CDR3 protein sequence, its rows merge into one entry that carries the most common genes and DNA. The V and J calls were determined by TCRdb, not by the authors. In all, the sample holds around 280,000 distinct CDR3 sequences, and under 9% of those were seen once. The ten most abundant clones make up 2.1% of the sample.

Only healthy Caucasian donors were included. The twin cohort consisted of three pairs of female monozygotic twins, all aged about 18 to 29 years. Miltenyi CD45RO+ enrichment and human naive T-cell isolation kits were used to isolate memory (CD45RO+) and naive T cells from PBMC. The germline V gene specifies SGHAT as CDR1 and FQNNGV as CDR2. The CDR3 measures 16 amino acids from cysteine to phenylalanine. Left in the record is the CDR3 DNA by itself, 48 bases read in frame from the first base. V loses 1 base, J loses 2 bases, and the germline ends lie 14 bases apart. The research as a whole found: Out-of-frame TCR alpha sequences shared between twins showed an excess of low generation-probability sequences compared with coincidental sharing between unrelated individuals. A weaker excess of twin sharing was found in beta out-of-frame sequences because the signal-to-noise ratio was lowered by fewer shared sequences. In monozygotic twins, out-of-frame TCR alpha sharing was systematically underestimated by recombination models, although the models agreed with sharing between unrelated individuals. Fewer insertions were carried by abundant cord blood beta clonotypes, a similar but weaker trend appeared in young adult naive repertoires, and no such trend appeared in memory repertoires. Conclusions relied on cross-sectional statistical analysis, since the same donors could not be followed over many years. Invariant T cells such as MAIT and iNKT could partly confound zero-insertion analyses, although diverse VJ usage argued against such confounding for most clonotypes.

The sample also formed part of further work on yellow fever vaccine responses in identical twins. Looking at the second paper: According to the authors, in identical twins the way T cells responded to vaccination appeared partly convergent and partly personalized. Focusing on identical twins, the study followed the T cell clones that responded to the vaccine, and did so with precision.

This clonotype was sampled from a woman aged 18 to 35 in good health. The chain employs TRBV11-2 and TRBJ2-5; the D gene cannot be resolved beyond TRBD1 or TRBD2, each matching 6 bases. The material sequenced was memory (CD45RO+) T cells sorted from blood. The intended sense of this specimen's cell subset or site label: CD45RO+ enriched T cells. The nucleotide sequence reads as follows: TGTGCCAGCAGCTTAGTCAGTCGGAGGGGGCAAGAGACCCAGTACTTC. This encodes CASSLVSRRGQETQYF.